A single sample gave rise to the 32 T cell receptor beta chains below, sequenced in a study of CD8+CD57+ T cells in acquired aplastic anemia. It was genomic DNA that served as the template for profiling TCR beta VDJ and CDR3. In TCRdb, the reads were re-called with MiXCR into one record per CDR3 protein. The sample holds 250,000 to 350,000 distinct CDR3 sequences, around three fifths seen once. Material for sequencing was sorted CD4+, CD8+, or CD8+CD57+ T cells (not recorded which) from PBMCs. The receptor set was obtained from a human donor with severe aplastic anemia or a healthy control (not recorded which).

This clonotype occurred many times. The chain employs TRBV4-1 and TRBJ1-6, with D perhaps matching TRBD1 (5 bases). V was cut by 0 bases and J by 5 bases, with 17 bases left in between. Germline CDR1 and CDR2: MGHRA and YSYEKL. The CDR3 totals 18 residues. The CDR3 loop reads CASSQDKVQGLNNSPLHF. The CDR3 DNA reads TGCGCCAGCAGCCAAGATAAAGTGCAGGGCTTGAATAATTCACCCCTCCACTTT.

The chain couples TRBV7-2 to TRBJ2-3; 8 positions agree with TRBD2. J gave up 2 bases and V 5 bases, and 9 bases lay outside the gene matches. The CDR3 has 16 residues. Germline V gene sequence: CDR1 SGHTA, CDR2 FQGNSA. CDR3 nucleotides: TGTGCCAGCAGCCGGGGGGGGGGCACTAACACAGATACGCAGTATTTT. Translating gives CASSRGGGTNTDTQYF.

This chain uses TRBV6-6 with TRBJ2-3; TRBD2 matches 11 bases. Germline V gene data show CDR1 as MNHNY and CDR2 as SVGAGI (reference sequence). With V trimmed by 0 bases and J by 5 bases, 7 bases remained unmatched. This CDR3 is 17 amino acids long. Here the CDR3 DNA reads TGTGCCAGCAGTTACTCCCAGACTAGCGGGGACCGAGATACGCAGTATTTT. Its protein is CASSYSQTSGDRDTQYF.

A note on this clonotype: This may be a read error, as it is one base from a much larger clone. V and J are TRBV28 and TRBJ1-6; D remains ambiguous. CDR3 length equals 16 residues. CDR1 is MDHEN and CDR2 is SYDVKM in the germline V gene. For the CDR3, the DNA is TGTGCCAGCAGTCGACTGATGAGCTCCTATAATTCACCCTTCCACTTT. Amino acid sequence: CASSRLMSSYNSPFHF.

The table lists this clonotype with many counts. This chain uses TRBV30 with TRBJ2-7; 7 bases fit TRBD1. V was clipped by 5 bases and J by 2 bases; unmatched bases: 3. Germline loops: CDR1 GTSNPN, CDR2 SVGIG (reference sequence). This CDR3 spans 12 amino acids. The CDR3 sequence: CAWGGQTYEQYF. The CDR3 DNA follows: TGTGCCTGGGGGGGACAGACCTACGAGCAGTACTTC.

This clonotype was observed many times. The CDR3 sequence: CSAPPPGMSEAFF. The CDR3 bases are TGCAGTGCCCCACCCCCAGGCATGAGTGAAGCTTTCTTT. This chain connects TRBV20-1 to TRBJ1-1; D gene unclear. V was pared by 6 bases and J by 7 bases, with 18 bases between. This CDR3 region has 13 residues. CDR1 and CDR2 from the germline V gene are DFQATT and SNEGSKA (reference sequence).

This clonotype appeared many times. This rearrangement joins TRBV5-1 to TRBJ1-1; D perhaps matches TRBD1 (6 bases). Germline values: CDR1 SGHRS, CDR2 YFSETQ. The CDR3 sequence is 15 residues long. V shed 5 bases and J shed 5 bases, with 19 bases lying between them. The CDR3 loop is CASSVNGGDSTEAFF. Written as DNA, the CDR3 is TGCGCCAGCAGTGTTAACGGGGGCGATTCGACTGAAGCTTTCTTT. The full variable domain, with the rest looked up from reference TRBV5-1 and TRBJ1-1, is KAGVTQTPRYLIKTRGQQVTLSCSPISGHRSVSWYQQTPGQGLQFLFEYFSETQRNKGNFPGRFSGRQFSNSRSEMNVSTLELGDSALYLCASSVNGGDSTEAFFGQGTRLTVV.

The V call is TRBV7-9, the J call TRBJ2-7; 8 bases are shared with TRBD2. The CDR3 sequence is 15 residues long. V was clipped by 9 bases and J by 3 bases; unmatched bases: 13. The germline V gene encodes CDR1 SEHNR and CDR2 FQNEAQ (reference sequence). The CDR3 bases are TGTGCCAGTCGGTTGGCGGGGGGCAAGGTCTACGAGCAGTACTTC. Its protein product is CASRLAGGKVYEQYF.

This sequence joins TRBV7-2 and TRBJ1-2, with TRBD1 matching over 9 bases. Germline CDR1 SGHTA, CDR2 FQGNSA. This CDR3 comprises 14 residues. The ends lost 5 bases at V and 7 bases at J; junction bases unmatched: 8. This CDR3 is CASSPQRTGAGYTF. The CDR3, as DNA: TGTGCCAGCAGCCCCCAGCGGACAGGGGCTGGCTACACCTTC.

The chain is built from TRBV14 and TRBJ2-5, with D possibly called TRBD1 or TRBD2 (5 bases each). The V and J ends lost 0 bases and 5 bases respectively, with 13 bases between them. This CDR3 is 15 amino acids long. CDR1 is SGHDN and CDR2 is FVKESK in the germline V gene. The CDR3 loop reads CASSQDWGRGETQYF. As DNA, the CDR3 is TGTGCCAGCAGCCAAGATTGGGGACGAGGGGAGACCCAGTACTTC. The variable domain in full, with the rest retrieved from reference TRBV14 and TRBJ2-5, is EAGVTQFPSHSVIEKGQTVTLRCDPISGHDNLYWYRRVMGKEIKFLLHFVKESKQDESGMPNNRFLAERTGGTYSTLKVQPAELEDSGVYFCASSQDWGRGETQYFGPGTRLLVL.

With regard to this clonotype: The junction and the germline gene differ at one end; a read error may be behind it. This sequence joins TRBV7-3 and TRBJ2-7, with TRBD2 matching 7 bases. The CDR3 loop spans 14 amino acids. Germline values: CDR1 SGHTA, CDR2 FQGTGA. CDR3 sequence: CVSSFSGTINEQYF. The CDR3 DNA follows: TGTGTCAGCAGCTTCTCCGGGACTATCAACGAGCAGTACTTC. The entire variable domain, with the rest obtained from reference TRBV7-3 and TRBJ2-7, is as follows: GAGVSQTPSNKVTEKGKYVELRCDPISGHTALYWYRQSLGQGPEFLIYFQGTGAADDSGLPNDRFFAVRPEGSVSTLKIQRTERGDSAVYLCVSSFSGTINEQYFGPGTRLTVT.

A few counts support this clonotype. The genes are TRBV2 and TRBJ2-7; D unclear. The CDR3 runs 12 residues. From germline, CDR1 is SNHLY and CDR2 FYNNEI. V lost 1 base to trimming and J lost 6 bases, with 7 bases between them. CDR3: CASSEGGSEQYF. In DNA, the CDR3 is TGTGCCAGCAGTGAAGGCGGAAGCGAGCAGTACTTC.

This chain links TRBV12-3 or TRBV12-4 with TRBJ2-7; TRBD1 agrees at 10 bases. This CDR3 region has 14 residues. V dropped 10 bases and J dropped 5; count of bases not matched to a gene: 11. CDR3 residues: CATGRGQGTHEQYF. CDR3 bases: TGTGCCACCGGCCGGGGACAGGGGACCCACGAGCAGTACTTC.

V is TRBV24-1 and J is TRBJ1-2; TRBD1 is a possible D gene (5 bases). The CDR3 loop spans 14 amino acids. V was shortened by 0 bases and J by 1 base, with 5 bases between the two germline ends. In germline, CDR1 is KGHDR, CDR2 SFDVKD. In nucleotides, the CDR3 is TGTGCCACCAGTGATTTGGACAGTAACTATGGCTACACCTTC. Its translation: CATSDLDSNYGYTF.

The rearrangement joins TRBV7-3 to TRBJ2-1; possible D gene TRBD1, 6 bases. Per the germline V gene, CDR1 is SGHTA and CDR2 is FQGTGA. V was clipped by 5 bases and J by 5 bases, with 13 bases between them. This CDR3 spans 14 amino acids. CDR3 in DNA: TGTGCCAGCAGCCTTCCGGGACACAACAATGAGCAGTTCTTC. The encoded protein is CASSLPGHNNEQFF.

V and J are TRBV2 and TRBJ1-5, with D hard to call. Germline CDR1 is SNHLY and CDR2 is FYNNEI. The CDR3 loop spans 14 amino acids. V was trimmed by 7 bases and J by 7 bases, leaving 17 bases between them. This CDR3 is CASNPDGESQPQHF. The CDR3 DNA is TGTGCCAGCAACCCCGACGGGGAGAGCCAGCCCCAGCATTTT.

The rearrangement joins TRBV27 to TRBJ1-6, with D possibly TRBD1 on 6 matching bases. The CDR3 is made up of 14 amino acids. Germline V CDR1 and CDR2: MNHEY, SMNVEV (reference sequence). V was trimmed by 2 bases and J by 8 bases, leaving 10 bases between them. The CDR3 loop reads CASSLARGYSPLHF. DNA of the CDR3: TGTGCCAGCAGTTTAGCCAGGGGCTATTCACCCCTCCACTTT.

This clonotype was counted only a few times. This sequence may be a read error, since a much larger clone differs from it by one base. The CDR3 loop reads CASGLDGDQPQHF. CDR3 DNA: TGTGCCAGCGGCTTGGATGGGGATCAGCCCCAGCATTTT. The chain has TRBV5-8 and TRBJ1-5; D ambiguous. The CDR3 sequence is 13 residues long. Germline V gene sequence: CDR1 SGHTS, CDR2 YDEGEE.

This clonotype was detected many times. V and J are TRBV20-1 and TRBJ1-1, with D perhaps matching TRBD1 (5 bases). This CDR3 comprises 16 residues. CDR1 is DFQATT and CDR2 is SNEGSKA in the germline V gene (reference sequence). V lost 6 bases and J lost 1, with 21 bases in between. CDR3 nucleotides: TGCAGTGCCCCAGTCGCTCCCGGGGCGCCGAACACTGAAGCTTTCTTT. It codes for CSAPVAPGAPNTEAFF.

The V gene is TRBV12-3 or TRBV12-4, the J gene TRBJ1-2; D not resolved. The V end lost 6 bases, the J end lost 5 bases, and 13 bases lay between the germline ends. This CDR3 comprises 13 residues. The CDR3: CASSTLGFYGYTF. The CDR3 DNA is TGTGCCAGCAGCACCTTGGGGTTTTATGGCTACACCTTC.

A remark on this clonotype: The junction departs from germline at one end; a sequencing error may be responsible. CDR3 region: CASSDSRGGTETQYF. The CDR3 bases are TGTGCCAGCAGTGACTCCCGGGGGGGCACAGAAACGCAGTATTTT. The V call is TRBV12-3 or TRBV12-4, the J call TRBJ2-3; 8 bases fit TRBD2. The CDR3 has 15 amino acids.

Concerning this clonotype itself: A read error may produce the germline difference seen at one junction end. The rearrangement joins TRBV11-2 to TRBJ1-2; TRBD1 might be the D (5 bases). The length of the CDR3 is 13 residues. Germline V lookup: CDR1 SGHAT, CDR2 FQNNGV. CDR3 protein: CASSPGTDYGCTF. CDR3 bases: TGTGCCAGCAGCCCCGGGACGGATTATGGCTGCACCTTC.

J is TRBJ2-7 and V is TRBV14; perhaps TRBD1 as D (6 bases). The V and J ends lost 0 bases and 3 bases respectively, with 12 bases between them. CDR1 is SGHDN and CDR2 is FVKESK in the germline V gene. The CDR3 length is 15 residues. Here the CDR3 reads CASSQEQGYSYEQYF. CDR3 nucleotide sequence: TGTGCCAGCAGCCAAGAACAGGGCTACAGCTACGAGCAGTACTTC. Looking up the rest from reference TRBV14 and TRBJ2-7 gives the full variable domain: EAGVTQFPSHSVIEKGQTVTLRCDPISGHDNLYWYRRVMGKEIKFLLHFVKESKQDESGMPNNRFLAERTGGTYSTLKVQPAELEDSGVYFCASSQEQGYSYEQYFGPGTRLTVT.

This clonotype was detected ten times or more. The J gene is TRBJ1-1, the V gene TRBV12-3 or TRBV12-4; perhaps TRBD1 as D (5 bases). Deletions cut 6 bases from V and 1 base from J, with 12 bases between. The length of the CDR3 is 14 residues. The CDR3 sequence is CASSHQGPNTEAFF. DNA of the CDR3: TGTGCCAGCAGCCACCAGGGACCGAACACTGAAGCTTTCTTT.

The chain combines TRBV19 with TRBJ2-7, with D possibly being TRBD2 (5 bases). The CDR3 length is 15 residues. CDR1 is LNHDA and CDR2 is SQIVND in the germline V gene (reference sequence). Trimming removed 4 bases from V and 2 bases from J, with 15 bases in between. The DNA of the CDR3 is TGTGCCAGTAGTACTACTAGGCGGCAAGCCTACGAGCAGTACTTC. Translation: CASSTTRRQAYEQYF. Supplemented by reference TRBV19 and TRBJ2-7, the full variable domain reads DGGITQSPKYLFRKEGQNVTLSCEQNLNHDAMYWYRQDPGQGLRLIYYSQIVNDFQKGDIAEGYSVSREKKESFPLTVTSAQKNPTAFYLCASSTTRRQAYEQYFGPGTRLTVT.

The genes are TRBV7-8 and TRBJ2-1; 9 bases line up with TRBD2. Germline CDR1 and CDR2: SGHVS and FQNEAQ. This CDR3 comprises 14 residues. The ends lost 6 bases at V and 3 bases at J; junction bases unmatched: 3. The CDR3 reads CASRKAGGYNEQFF. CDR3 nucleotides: TGTGCCAGCAGGAAAGCGGGAGGCTACAATGAGCAGTTCTTC.

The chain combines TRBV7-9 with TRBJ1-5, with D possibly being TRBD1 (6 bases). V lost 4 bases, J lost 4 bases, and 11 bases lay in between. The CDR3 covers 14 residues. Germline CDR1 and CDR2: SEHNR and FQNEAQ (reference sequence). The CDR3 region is CASSSGQSNQPQHF. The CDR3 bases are TGTGCCAGCAGCTCTGGACAGTCAAATCAGCCCCAGCATTTT.

The CDR3 spells CASSHRDTTYEQYF. CDR3 sequence (DNA): TGTGCCAGTAGCCACAGGGACACCACCTACGAGCAGTACTTC. The chain is built from TRBV19 and TRBJ2-7; a weak D match, TRBD1 (6 bases). From germline, CDR1 is LNHDA and CDR2 SQIVND (reference sequence). The CDR3 loop spans 14 amino acids. V dropped 6 bases and J dropped 2 bases, with 14 bases sitting between them.

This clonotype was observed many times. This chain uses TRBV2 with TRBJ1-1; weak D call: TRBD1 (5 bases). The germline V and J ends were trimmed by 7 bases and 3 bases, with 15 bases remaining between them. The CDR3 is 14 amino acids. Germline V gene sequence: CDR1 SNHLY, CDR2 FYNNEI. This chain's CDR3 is CASTGGVFDTEAFF. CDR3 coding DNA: TGTGCCAGCACCGGGGGGGTTTTCGACACTGAAGCTTTCTTT.

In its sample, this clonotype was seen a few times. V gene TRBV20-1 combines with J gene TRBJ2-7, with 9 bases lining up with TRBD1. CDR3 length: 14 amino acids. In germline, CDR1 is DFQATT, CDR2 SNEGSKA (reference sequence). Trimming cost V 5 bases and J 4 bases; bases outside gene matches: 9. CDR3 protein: CSAERGQGRYEQYF. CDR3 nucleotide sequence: TGCAGTGCTGAACGGGGACAGGGAAGATACGAGCAGTACTTC.

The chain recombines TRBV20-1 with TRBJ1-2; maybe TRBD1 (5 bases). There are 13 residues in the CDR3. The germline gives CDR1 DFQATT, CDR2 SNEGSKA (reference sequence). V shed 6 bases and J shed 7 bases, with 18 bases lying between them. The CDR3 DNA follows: TGCAGTGCGTTGGTGGCAGGGTCGGGTGGCTACACCTTC. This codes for CSALVAGSGGYTF.

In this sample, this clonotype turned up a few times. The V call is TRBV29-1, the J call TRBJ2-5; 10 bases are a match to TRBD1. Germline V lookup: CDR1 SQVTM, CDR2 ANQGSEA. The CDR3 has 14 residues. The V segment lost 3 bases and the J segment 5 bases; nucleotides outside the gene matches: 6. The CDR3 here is CSVEADRGPETQYF. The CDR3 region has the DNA TGCAGCGTTGAGGCCGACAGGGGGCCGGAGACCCAGTACTTC.